Below are 18 T cell receptor beta chains sequenced from a single sample in a study of identical twins. Each CDR3 protein is one row after TCRdb ran MiXCR on the 5' RACE reads. This table has hundreds of thousands of distinct CDR3 sequences, 5.5% to 7.5% appearing once. Material: naive T cells sorted from blood. These receptor sequences come from a man younger than 35 in good health.

V gene TRBV28 combines with J gene TRBJ2-5; perhaps TRBD2 as D (5 bases). The germline V gene has CDR1 MDHEN and CDR2 SYDVKM. V dropped 5 bases and J dropped 5 bases, with 21 bases sitting between them. This CDR3 is built from 16 residues. The DNA for the CDR3 is TGTGCCAGCAGTCCGCAGGACTTCAACCAAGTGGAGACCCAGTACTTC. As protein: CASSPQDFNQVETQYF.

The V gene is TRBV15, the J gene TRBJ1-5; the D gene is possibly TRBD1 (6 bases). The germline gives CDR1 LNHNV, CDR2 YYDKDF (reference sequence). This CDR3 is built from 20 residues. V lost 0 bases and J 5 bases, leaving 26 bases between the germline ends. The CDR3 region is CATSRDHSLSPQGIDQPQHF. The CDR3, as DNA: TGTGCCACCAGCAGAGATCACTCCCTATCCCCTCAGGGGATCGATCAGCCCCAGCATTTT.

The rearrangement links TRBV5-1 to TRBJ1-2; 10 bases fit TRBD1. The germline V gene encodes CDR1 SGHRS and CDR2 YFSETQ. Trimming at V came to 3 bases and at J to 4 bases, leaving 6 bases not matched to a gene. This CDR3 is built from 15 residues. CDR3 region: CASSSGTGDFYGYTF. The CDR3 DNA is TGCGCCAGCAGCTCCGGGACAGGGGATTTCTATGGCTACACCTTC.

This clonotype was seen repeatedly, ten times or more. V is TRBV4-1 and J is TRBJ2-3; 9 bases map to TRBD2. The germline CDR1 and CDR2 sequences are MGHRA and YSYEKL. The CDR3 is made up of 17 amino acids. The V segment lost 0 bases and the J segment 3 bases; nucleotides outside the gene matches: 7. The CDR3 here is CASSQDQQAGGTDTQYF. CDR3 in DNA: TGCGCCAGCAGCCAAGATCAACAAGCGGGAGGTACAGATACGCAGTATTTT.

The CDR3 DNA follows: TGCGCCAGCAGCCCCTGGACTAGCGGTAGCACAGATACGCAGTATTTT. Translated, it gives CASSPWTSGSTDTQYF. The chain carries TRBV5-1 and TRBJ2-3; 10 bases are shared with TRBD2. CDR3 length: 16 residues. The J segment lost 0 bases and the V segment lost 4 bases, leaving 5 bases of the junction unmatched. Germline lookup yields CDR1 SGHRS and CDR2 YFSETQ.

This clonotype was detected ten times or more. The rearrangement uses TRBV2 and TRBJ2-1, with 8 nucleotides matching TRBD1. Germline values: CDR1 SNHLY, CDR2 FYNNEI. V lost 11 bases to trimming and J lost 3 bases; unmatched junction nucleotides: 6. The CDR3 is 13 residues long. In DNA form, the CDR3 reads TGTGCCGGGGAGGACAGGGTCTACAATGAGCAGTTCTTC. Amino acids: CAGEDRVYNEQFF. The full variable domain, rest sourced from reference TRBV2 and TRBJ2-1, is EPEVTQTPSHQVTQMGQEVILRCVPISNHLYFYWYRQILGQKVEFLVSFYNNEISEKSEIFDDQFSVERPDGSNFTLKIRSTKLEDSAMYFCAGEDRVYNEQFFGPGTRLTVL.

This clonotype was picked up a small number of times. V and J are TRBV5-5 and TRBJ1-2; D might be TRBD1 (6 bases). The CDR3 covers 12 residues. The V end was cut by 3 bases, the J end by 8 bases, with 11 bases between. Germline V gene data show CDR1 as SGHKS and CDR2 as YYEKEE (reference sequence). In nucleotides, the CDR3 is TGTGCCAGCAGCTCCGACAGGCTAGGCTACACCTTC. This gives the protein CASSSDRLGYTF.

This clonotype was seen ten or more times. The chain carries TRBV7-8 and TRBJ2-1; 12 bases fit TRBD2. CDR1 and CDR2 (germline): SGHVS, FQNEAQ. CDR3 length: 17 residues. The trim removed 5 bases at V and 9 bases at J, leaving 14 bases unmatched. CDR3: CASSPGFSSGRAGEQFF. As DNA, the CDR3 is TGTGCCAGCAGCCCAGGATTCTCTAGCGGGAGGGCGGGTGAGCAGTTCTTC.

This clonotype was observed a handful of times. The V call is TRBV20-1, the J call TRBJ2-2; 8 bases are shared with TRBD2. The CDR3 covers 16 residues. With 0 bases clipped from V and 5 bases from J, the junction kept 8 bases outside the gene matches. CDR1 DFQATT and CDR2 SNEGSKA come from the germline V gene (reference sequence). The CDR3 coding sequence is TGCAGTGCTAGAGATGCCCGACTAGCGCCAACCGGGGAGCTGTTTTTT. It codes for CSARDARLAPTGELFF.

Many counts were recorded for this clonotype. This sequence joins TRBV12-3 or TRBV12-4 and TRBJ2-1; possible D gene TRBD2, 5 bases. The CDR3 length is 15 residues. V lost 6 bases and J 2 bases, leaving 14 bases between the germline ends. The CDR3 DNA is TGTGCCAGCAGATCTAGCCCCGACCCCTACAATGAGCAGTTCTTC. It encodes CASRSSPDPYNEQFF.

The rearrangement joins TRBV7-9 to TRBJ2-5; D is undetermined. This CDR3 spans 12 amino acids. The V and J ends lost 9 bases and 1 base respectively, with 9 bases between them. Germline lookup yields CDR1 SEHNR and CDR2 FQNEAQ (reference sequence). The CDR3 nucleotides are TGTGCCAGTGTGAATTTCCAAGAGACCCAGTACTTC. It yields the protein CASVNFQETQYF. The full variable domain, rest sourced from reference TRBV7-9 and TRBJ2-5, is DTGVSQNPRHKITKRGQNVTFRCDPISEHNRLYWYRQTLGQGPEFLTYFQNEAQLEKSRLLSDRFSAERPKGSFSTLEIQRTEQGDSAMYLCASVNFQETQYFGPGTRLLVL.

This clonotype was counted many times. The V call is TRBV29-1, the J call TRBJ2-4, with no clear D. The CDR3 is 14 amino acids. Germline CDR1 reads SQVTM; CDR2 reads ANQGSEA. V was cut by 5 bases and J by 0 bases, with 11 bases left in between. CDR3 region: CSVRTAQAKNIQYF. The DNA for the CDR3 is TGCAGCGTTAGGACGGCCCAAGCCAAAAACATTCAGTACTTC.

This clonotype has a count of ten or more. The V and J genes are TRBV5-1 and TRBJ1-1; TRBD1 matches 7 bases. The J segment lost 1 base and the V segment lost 4 bases, leaving 4 bases of the junction unmatched. The CDR3 extends over 14 amino acids. Germline CDR1 is SGHRS and CDR2 is YFSETQ. This CDR3 reads CASSVGQENTEAFF. For the CDR3, the DNA is TGCGCCAGCAGCGTCGGACAGGAGAACACTGAAGCTTTCTTT.

This clonotype was picked up a small number of times. The V and J genes are TRBV7-2 and TRBJ2-2, with D perhaps TRBD2 (5 bases). Trimming removed 2 bases from V and 6 bases from J, with 7 bases in between. The germline V gene encodes CDR1 SGHTA and CDR2 FQGNSA. This CDR3 has 13 residues. CDR3 region: CASSLSSAGELFF. Here the CDR3 DNA reads TGTGCCAGCAGCTTAAGTAGCGCCGGGGAGCTGTTTTTT.

This clonotype was seen repeatedly, ten times or more. The J gene is TRBJ2-1, the V gene TRBV12-3 or TRBV12-4; D gene ambiguous. This CDR3 spans 12 amino acids. V was trimmed by 10 bases and J by 8 bases, leaving 15 bases between them. CDR3 bases: TGTGCCATCCAGTCCCATAGGTATGAGCAGTTCTTC. Protein product: CAIQSHRYEQFF.

DNA for the CDR3: TGTGCCAGCAGCTTTGGCCCTTCAGAGGGCCTGACCACCCACGAGTTCTTC. Translated: CASSFGPSEGLTTHEFF. J is TRBJ2-1 and V is TRBV5-5, with D possibly being TRBD2 (5 bases). This CDR3 region has 17 residues. Germline CDR1 reads SGHKS; CDR2 reads YYEKEE (reference sequence). The V end was cut by 2 bases, the J end by 14 bases, with 29 bases between.

In its sample, this clonotype was seen many times. This rearrangement joins TRBV12-3 or TRBV12-4 to TRBJ2-5; no clear D. This CDR3 has 15 amino acids. Trimming took off 4 bases at V and 2 bases at J, with 14 bases between the two ends. CDR3 nucleotide sequence: TGTGCCAGCAGTTCCCGCGCCAGCCCTCAAGAGACCCAGTACTTC. Translated, it gives CASSSRASPQETQYF.

This clonotype has only a few counts. The chain couples TRBV5-1 to TRBJ1-5; D is undetermined. The ends were cut back, 0 bases at V and 6 bases at J, with 10 bases in the middle. There are 14 residues in the CDR3. The V gene's germline CDR1 is SGHRS and CDR2 YFSETQ. The CDR3 nucleotides read TGCGCCAGCAGCTTGGTGGAGGGAGCTCAGCCCCAGCATTTT. Protein sequence: CASSLVEGAQPQHF.